The rows below give T cell receptor beta chains drawn from one sample of a study of preoperative IRX-2 immunotherapy in early breast cancer. TCRdb keeps only in-frame clones here, not all; method: immunoSEQ multiplex PCR. The table records 95,000 to 100,000 clones, roughly 88% of them present only once. This sample comprised tumor tissue, obtained after IRX-2 immunotherapy. These receptors all come from a human donor with breast cancer. Both conserved end residues are part of each CDR3.

v_call: TRBV12-5
cdr3_aa: CASGPGQLSTDTQYF

v_call: TRBV19
cdr3_aa: CAARDRGNTGELFF

v_call: TRBV5-1
cdr3_aa: CASSNTDRNYGYTF

v_call: TRBV10-1
cdr3_aa: CASSEGLNEQFF

v_call: TRBV9
cdr3_aa: CASSVALGASRHTQYF

v_call: TRBV6-8
cdr3_aa: CATFRGSLVGGTGYTF

v_call: TRBV22-1
cdr3_aa: CASSKPTSVGNEKLFF

v_call: TRBV28
cdr3_aa: CASRPGLAGLWQFF

v_call: TRBV19
cdr3_aa: CASSRTGVNTEAFF

v_call: TRBV5-1
cdr3_aa: CASSPRQGSNEKLFF

v_call: TRBV28
cdr3_aa: CASSQPDLFTYGYTF

v_call: TRBV11-3
cdr3_aa: CASSPGLAGGRNEQFF

v_call: TRBV11-3
cdr3_aa: CASSATGAQETQYF

v_call: TRBV6-8
cdr3_aa: CASNPRGQGSDGYTF

v_call: TRBV18
cdr3_aa: CASSSRLAGYNEQFF

v_call: TRBV19
cdr3_aa: CASRLTLTGELFF

v_call: TRBV28
cdr3_aa: CASTLMNTEAFF

v_call: TRBV11-3
cdr3_aa: CASSAGTSDYEQYF

v_call: TRBV14
cdr3_aa: CASSQDLPGSGNTIYF

v_call: TRBV28
cdr3_aa: CASNLAGPRDEQFF

v_call: TRBV19
cdr3_aa: CASSPPGATVTDTQYF

v_call: TRBV28
cdr3_aa: CASSFSRGLDGYTF

v_call: TRBV6-8
cdr3_aa: CAISSRPLDAEAFF

v_call: TRBV6-4
cdr3_aa: CASNLRENTEAFF

v_call: TRBV5-1
cdr3_aa: CASSLGQEYYEQYF

v_call: TRBV2
cdr3_aa: CASNPQFEEKLFF

v_call: TRBV6-8
cdr3_aa: CASSSGGLGEKLFF

v_call: TRBV14
cdr3_aa: CASSRAGTYNRGNEQFF

v_call: TRBV7-6
cdr3_aa: CASSLEGLGGTDTQYF

v_call: TRBV29-1
cdr3_aa: CSVGLSTGTYEQYF

v_call: TRBV10-1
cdr3_aa: CASSAGDTGELFF

v_call: TRBV28
cdr3_aa: CASSLGVSTNEKLFF

v_call: TRBV19
cdr3_aa: CATRGLGTDQPQHF

v_call: TRBV10-1
cdr3_aa: CASSRTGSSYEQYF

v_call: TRBV10-2
cdr3_aa: CASRGRAGGTDTQYF

v_call: TRBV7-6
cdr3_aa: CASSFRRALNTEAFF

v_call: TRBV28
cdr3_aa: CASIPGRNTEAFF

v_call: TRBV5-1
cdr3_aa: CASSSLTGAGNTIYF

v_call: TRBV19
cdr3_aa: CASSVLDRGGSGYTF

v_call: TRBV6-8
cdr3_aa: CASIRERQRTNTEAFF

v_call: TRBV10-2
cdr3_aa: CASRPGGASYEQYF

v_call: TRBV18
cdr3_aa: CASSAGQPSGNTIYF

v_call: TRBV19
cdr3_aa: CASSIARTGQLNTEAFF

v_call: TRBV29-1
cdr3_aa: CSVGQGARNEQFF